The following is a T cell receptor (beta chain) sequence with its context. No antigen is known for it. One base away there is no much larger clone; base qualities are not given. This sample stems from a study of beta chain features in type 1 diabetes (dated by TCRdb to about 2018). General notes on the study: Mean age, gender distribution, total cell number and subset yield did not differ between patients and healthy donors. A total of approximately 110,000,000 sorted cells were examined across all samples, and a strong correlation was observed between cell number per subset and RNA yield. The study compared TCRB repertoires of sorted circulating CD4+ T cell subsets between recently diagnosed type 1 diabetes patients and matched healthy donors. Regulatory and stem cell-like memory subsets were obtained from only 8 patients and roughly eight healthy donors, while naive and central memory subsets were obtained from all 30 or so donors. Results and caveats for the whole study, not just this receptor: Because cDNA was sequenced instead of genomic DNA, activated cells with high expression could be over-represented, although the groups did not differ in activation or CD3 levels. Shorter templates might have been favored by PCR, but patient and control samples were amplified and corrected together, so both groups would have been affected equally by any skew. A moderate but significant shortening of TCRB CDR3 length was observed in type 1 diabetes patients in all four CD4+ subsets. HLA sub-analyses involved small numbers of individuals, so any influence of HLA type on TCRB rearrangement remained unresolved. Naive, central memory and regulatory TCRB repertoires appeared to be more alike among patients than among healthy donors. Patients with type 1 diabetes made fewer insertions and deleted more nucleotides at VDJ recombination sites, implying thymic rearrangement abnormalities.

The entire isolated RNA was reverse transcribed using the High Capacity cDNA Reverse Transcription Kit, and thus expressed TCRB transcripts were sequenced. Deep immunoSEQ sequencing was applied to naive, central memory and regulatory T cell samples, giving an average of about 3.4 million total reads per sample. Sorted cells were lysed in RLT buffer, and RNA was extracted using DNase-treated RNeasy Micro or Mini kits according to cell number. To prevent cross-contamination, each cell subset was processed individually, whereas patient and healthy donor samples were processed jointly. The immunoSEQ multiplex PCR was used to amplify TCRB sequences from cDNA, yielding 87-bp fragments that span the CDR3 region. The amplicons were sequenced using the Illumina HiSeq platform. The authors' analysis ran thus. Synthetic template baselines were used to correct PCR bias computationally, reads within Hamming distance 2 were collapsed together, and singletons that could not be merged were discarded. Reads were aligned to IMGT to assign V, D and J genes, CDR3 length, and insertions or deletions at six rearrangement sites. Clonotype counts were normalized to sorted cell number within each subset before computing true diversity and Gini coefficients with the tcR R package. The overlap coefficient, calculated on TCRB nucleotide sequences, was used to measure repertoire sharing. Out-of-frame TCRB sequences from naive cells were analyzed to stand in for the pre-selection repertoire. As stored in TCRdb, this immuneACCESS dataset retains in-frame rearrangements with V and J assigned. A fraction of the clones does not appear; measured against another copy, unresolved V genes explain less than half of the discrepancy, and the remainder lacks a known reason. The DNA was the basis for D and trimming; V, J and clone size are from that table. For this sample there are 400,000 or so clones; 10% to 15% appear just once. The leading ten clones occupy approximately 0.01% of the sample.

From each donor, a single peripheral blood sample of approximately 120 mL on average was drawn into heparinised tubes. A BD FACSAria II was used to sort naive, central memory, regulatory and stem cell-like memory CD4+ T cells with a panel that included CD45RO, CCR7, CD25, CD127, CD95 and CD27. All sorted populations exceeded 95% purity. PBMCs were separated immediately by Lymphoprep density gradient centrifugation and were stained directly, without being cultured. So that batch effects would be minimized, each experiment stained and sorted samples in pairs, pairing one healthy donor with one patient. The CDR3 holds 11 amino acids from the cysteine to the phenylalanine. Kept here is only the CDR3 DNA, which spans 33 bases and is read in frame from base 1. For CDR1 and CDR2, the germline V gene lists SQVTM and ANQGSEA. Deletion took 7 bases off V and 4 bases off J, with a span of 11 bases between the germline ends.

Here the chain combines TRBV29-1 and TRBJ2-7; the D gene identity is not certain. The source of this sequence is a woman aged 18-29 years with type 1 diabetes. The sample comprised naive CD4+ T cells from blood. Read against the paper, the sample's cell subset or site label means: true naive CD4+ T cells. The CDR3 loop reads CSAGEGYEQYF. The DNA sequence follows: TGCAGCGCCGGAGAAGGATACGAGCAGTACTTC.